The 11 T cell receptor beta chains presented below share a single source sample, sequenced in a study of OX40 agonist ivuxolimab in advanced cancers. Sequencing was performed with immunoSEQ multiplex PCR; in TCRdb, only in-frame clones are kept and a portion is missing. The sample shows 50,000 to 70,000 clones, 65% to 85% of them seen only once. The sequences come from CD4+ or CD8+ T cells sorted from blood, collected in a trial of the OX40 agonist ivuxolimab. The receptors derive from an adult with an advanced solid tumor such as melanoma, head and neck, liver or kidney cancer.

The chain couples TRBV28 to TRBJ1-5, with a possible D match to TRBD1 (6 bases). Germline CDR1 is MDHEN and CDR2 is SYDVKM. Trimming took 6 bases from V and 7 from J, leaving 16 bases between them. This CDR3 has 14 residues. The CDR3, as DNA: TGTGCCAGCAGAACAACAGGGTTCAACCAGCCCCAGCATTTT. Translated: CASRTTGFNQPQHF.

The V gene is TRBV19, the J gene TRBJ2-3; 12 nucleotides agree with TRBD2. Germline V gene lookup returns CDR1 LNHDA and CDR2 SQIVND (reference sequence). Trimming removed 6 bases from V and 4 bases from J; junction bases left unmatched: 11. This CDR3 region has 17 residues. The CDR3 DNA reads as TGTGCCAGTAGACTCTCCGGACTAGCGGGGCGGGCAGATACGCAGTATTTT. Translating it yields CASRLSGLAGRADTQYF.

This clone was seen just once. This chain joins TRBV11-2 and TRBJ1-3; D is undetermined. The CDR3 runs to 12 residues. CDR1 is SGHAT, CDR2 FQNNGV, per germline. V gave up 8 bases and J gave up 0 bases, with 5 bases separating them. The CDR3 DNA reads as TGTGCCAGCTCGGGCTCTGGAAACACCATATATTTT. Translated, it gives CASSGSGNTIYF.

CDR3 region: CASSPRLAGGQVEQFF. CDR3 in DNA: TGTGCCAGCAGCCCCCGACTAGCGGGAGGGCAAGTTGAGCAGTTCTTC. The chain links TRBV7-9 to TRBJ2-1, with 14 nucleotides matching TRBD2. V shed 5 bases and J 9 bases; nucleotides not matched to a gene: 9. The germline V gene has CDR1 SEHNR and CDR2 FQNEAQ (reference sequence). There are 16 residues in the CDR3.

The V and J genes are TRBV5-1 and TRBJ1-6, with D possibly matching TRBD1 (5 bases). This CDR3 region has 15 residues. The V and J ends lost 0 bases and 6 bases respectively, with 10 bases between them. Looked up from germline, CDR1 is SGHRS and CDR2 is YFSETQ. CDR3 coding DNA: TGCGCCAGCAGCTTGGGCGGGGGATTTAATTCACCCCTCCACTTT. It translates to CASSLGGGFNSPLHF. The full variable domain, rest sourced from reference TRBV5-1 and TRBJ1-6, is KAGVTQTPRYLIKTRGQQVTLSCSPISGHRSVSWYQQTPGQGLQFLFEYFSETQRNKGNFPGRFSGRQFSNSRSEMNVSTLELGDSALYLCASSLGGGFNSPLHFGNGTRLTVT.

V usage is TRBV7-9 and J usage is TRBJ1-3; D perhaps matches TRBD1 (6 bases). Germline lookup yields CDR1 SEHNR and CDR2 FQNEAQ (reference sequence). This CDR3 spans 15 amino acids. V gave up 3 bases and J gave up 2 bases, with 11 bases separating them. The CDR3 protein is CASSFSGVTGNTIYF. The DNA of the CDR3 is TGTGCCAGCAGCTTCTCAGGGGTCACTGGAAACACCATATATTTT.

The rearrangement joins TRBV28 to TRBJ1-3, with D possibly matching TRBD1 (6 bases). Trimming removed 6 bases from V and 4 bases from J, with 13 bases in between. The CDR3 length is 14 residues. Germline V gene data show CDR1 as MDHEN and CDR2 as SYDVKM. CDR3 sequence (DNA): TGTGCCAGCAGAGCCTCAGGGGACGGAAACACCATATATTTT. Translation: CASRASGDGNTIYF.

The V and J genes are TRBV27 and TRBJ2-1; D gene ambiguous. The germline CDR1 and CDR2 sequences are MNHEY and SMNVEV (reference sequence). There are 12 residues in the CDR3. Trimming took 4 bases from V and 9 from J, leaving 10 bases between them. Here the CDR3 reads CASSSLWGEQFF. In DNA, the CDR3 is TGTGCCAGCAGTTCCCTTTGGGGTGAGCAGTTCTTC.

This clone was counted a single time. V gene TRBV11-2 combines with J gene TRBJ2-2; a possible D gene is TRBD2 (6 bases). Germline CDR1 SGHAT, CDR2 FQNNGV. This CDR3 is 14 amino acids long. Trimming stripped 6 bases from V and 7 bases from J, with 15 bases between. The CDR3 here is CASRIGLRDGELFF. CDR3 coding DNA: TGTGCCAGCAGAATAGGACTACGGGACGGGGAGCTGTTTTTT.

The rearrangement joins TRBV7-2 to TRBJ2-7, with unresolved D. V lost 1 base and J lost 5, with 12 bases in between. The CDR3 has 14 residues. Germline V gene data show CDR1 as SGHTA and CDR2 as FQGNSA. This CDR3 reads CASSLGGTRNEQYF. As DNA, the CDR3 is TGTGCCAGCAGCTTAGGGGGTACTCGCAACGAGCAGTACTTC.

This clone was recorded a few times. CDR3 DNA sequence: TGTGCCTGGGGGAGGAGGAACACTGAAGCTTTCTTT. Amino acid sequence: CAWGRRNTEAFF. The chain recombines TRBV30 with TRBJ1-1; D is unclear. V shed 5 bases and J shed 1 base, with 8 bases lying between them. Germline V gene data show CDR1 as GTSNPN and CDR2 as SVGIG (reference sequence). This CDR3 has 12 amino acids.